The clone carrying this T cell receptor (beta chain) was counted between two and nine times. Antigen: not known. The protocol was immunoSEQ multiplex PCR, while the TCRdb copy is restricted to in-frame clones and leaves out a portion. In the table there are about 82,000 clones, over 70% of which are singletons. These data originate in a study of T cells in localized non-small cell lung cancer. The ends were cut back, 2 bases at V and 2 bases at J, with 6 bases in the middle. There are 12 residues in the CDR3. Germline lookup yields CDR1 GTSNPN and CDR2 SVGIG (reference sequence). General study results and limits: Turning up in adjacent lung were a median approximately 60 of the top 100 tumor clones. In uninvolved adjacent lung, T cell clonality reached its highest value, exceeding tumor.

The sequence came from a man aged 40-75 years with stage II squamous cell lung carcinoma. The chain combines TRBV30 with TRBJ1-1, with D unresolved. This material consisted of PBMCs, taken before any cancer treatment. As DNA, the CDR3 is TGTGCCTGGAGTAAGACCAACACTGAAGCTTTCTTT. Protein: CAWSKTNTEAFF.